The T cell receptor (beta chain) under discussion was sequenced for a study of CD4+ T cells in melanoma. Study observations and caveats: Diverse differentiation states were reported for melanoma neoantigen-specific CD4+ T cells.

This CDR3 spans 14 amino acids. Trimming stripped 0 bases from V and 7 bases from J, with 13 bases between. Germline CDR1 and CDR2: SGHRS and YFSETQ. TCRdb keeps only in-frame clones here, not all; method: immunoSEQ multiplex PCR. The repertoire includes 15,000 to 20,000 clones, over 70% of them detected once, and 5% to 6.5% sits in the top ten. In regard to this clone: What it binds is not known.

The chain carries TRBV5-1 and TRBJ1-2; D is undetermined. The material sequenced was cells from a culture (not recorded whether cultured in vitro). The sequence derives from a human donor with melanoma. The CDR3 here is CASSLVRGSGGYTF. CDR3 DNA: TGCGCCAGCAGCTTGGTGAGAGGGTCCGGTGGCTACACCTTC.